The T cell receptor beta chain described here comes from a study of T cell responses to AZD1222 COVID-19 vaccine (dated by TCRdb to 2020 to 2022). Background on the whole study: AZD1222 recipients given second doses at about 4 weeks or at about 12 weeks were pooled, since spike-specific TCR depth and breadth were not found to differ between the two schedules. A total of about 230 trial participants underwent TCR sequencing, of whom some 210 received two doses of AZD1222 and about 25 received two doses of the MenACWY control vaccine. Enrollment into the trials was organized by age into subgroups of 18-55, 56-69 and 70-plus years, and those subgroups contained roughly 150, 30 and 60 TCR-sequenced participants, respectively. General findings and caveats noted by the study authors: Because no day 14 peak-response samples were available, repertoires were characterized only after the peak T cell response. Conclusions about previously exposed vaccinees are limited, since just six or seven AZD1222 recipients were seropositive for SARS-CoV-2 at baseline. Epitopes outside the regions mutated in the B.1.351 and B.1.1.7 variants were reportedly recognized by nearly half of the unique spike-specific TCRs. Participants were mostly white British and included more females than males, and it was suggested by the authors that clonal diversity may have been underestimated. After two AZD1222 doses, spike-specific TCR breadth and depth were significantly higher than at day 0 and than in MenACWY recipients. CD4 TCRs associated with the vaccine covered the entire spike protein, and the dominant responses were in regions 160-218 and 743-854. The 56-69-year group was small, and its depth increase did not reach significance, likely because of low power.

The time point label corresponds to: baseline before first vaccination. Vaccinee samples were obtained from the UK trials COV001 and COV002, which included a single-blind randomized controlled phase 2/3 trial of AZD1222 (ChAdOx1 nCoV-19) in healthy adults. For TCRbeta chain sequencing, PBMC samples from trial participants were taken at day 0 and at day 28 after the second dose. The CDR3, cysteine through phenylalanine, is 13 amino acids long. Only the CDR3 DNA is retained, 39 bases long and in frame from the first base. V drops 5 bases and J drops 0 bases, leaving 7 bases in between. Based on the germline V gene, the CDR1 and CDR2 sequences are MNHEY and SVGAGI. The CDR3 regions of human TCRbeta chains were subjected to immunosequencing. Under the source paper's analysis protocol: Repertoire TCRs were matched against a reference library of SARS-CoV-2-specific TCRs generated with the MIRA antigen-specificity platform. Breadth was defined as the fraction of unique TCRs that were SARS-CoV-2-associated, and depth was defined as the fraction of total T cells that were SARS-CoV-2-associated. Each spike-specific TCR was assigned to its reactive spike region and to a CD4 or CD8 class using the MIRA data. Log10-transformed breadth and depth values were compared by one-way ANOVA with Sidak's multiple comparisons tests. TCRdb holds this immuneACCESS table with in-frame rearrangements only. Some clones are missing; in checked studies, unresolved V genes explain under half, and the rest has no known cause. Clone size and V and J calls were adopted from that table, with D and trimming inferred from the DNA. Recorded for this sample are over 50,000 clones; roughly 84% of them occurred a single time. The ten most abundant clones make up around 7.8% of the sample.

Of note for this clone: Its antigen remains unidentified. Base qualities are not at hand, and no much larger clone is one base apart.

This sequence uses TRBV6-5 and TRBJ1-1, and perhaps TRBD1 as D gene, on 6 matching bases. This specimen was peripheral blood, taken on day 0 of AZD1222 vaccination. The sequence was collected from an adult in good health. The DNA reads TGTGCCAGCAGTAGGACAGTGAACACTGAAGCTTTCTTT. It specifies CASSRTVNTEAFF.